The 22 T cell receptor beta chains below were found in one sample sequenced in a study of cytomegalovirus exposure and HLA in healthy donors. In the PCR, 60 Vbeta and 13 Jbeta primers were used. Sequenced by immunoSEQ multiplex PCR; TCRdb stores in-frame clones only, minus some. Of over 120,000 clones in the sample, around 80% are singletons; the top ten hold around 3.2%. The specimen sequenced was PBMCs. These receptor sequences come from a female donor in good health and CMV-seronegative.

The chain combines TRBV2 with TRBJ1-5; 9 positions match TRBD1. With 7 bases clipped from V and 2 bases from J, the junction kept 3 bases outside the gene matches. Germline-derived CDR1 and CDR2 are SNHLY and FYNNEI. CDR3 length: 14 amino acids. CDR3 nucleotides: TGTGCCAGCATGAGGACAGGGGGCAATCAGCCCCAGCATTTT. Translated, it gives CASMRTGGNQPQHF.

V gene TRBV19 combines with J gene TRBJ1-5; D remains ambiguous. In germline, CDR1 is LNHDA, CDR2 SQIVND (reference sequence). Between the trimmed V and J ends, which lost 6 bases and 0 bases, there was a span of 9 bases. CDR3 size: 14 residues. This CDR3 reads CASRRPLSNQPQHF. In DNA form, the CDR3 reads TGTGCCAGTAGGAGGCCTCTTAGCAATCAGCCCCAGCATTTT.

Here the CDR3 DNA reads TGTGCCAGCAGTTACTCGCGCCTAGGATACAATGAGCAGTTCTTC. Amino acid sequence: CASSYSRLGYNEQFF. The chain has TRBV6-6 and TRBJ2-1; D is unresolved. Trimming pared 0 bases from V and 4 bases from J, leaving 10 bases between. The CDR3 covers 15 residues. CDR1 and CDR2 (germline): MNHNY, SVGAGI (reference sequence).

The chain joins TRBV7-9 to TRBJ1-1; 8 bases are a match to TRBD1. With V trimmed by 5 bases and J by 6 bases, 8 bases remained unmatched. The CDR3 totals 14 residues. Germline V CDR1 and CDR2: SEHNR, FQNEAQ (reference sequence). The CDR3 DNA reads as TGTGCCAGCAGCGCAACAGGGGGGAAGGCTGAAGCTTTCTTT. This translates into CASSATGGKAEAFF. The whole variable domain, filled in from reference TRBV7-9 and TRBJ1-1, reads DTGVSQNPRHKITKRGQNVTFRCDPISEHNRLYWYRQTLGQGPEFLTYFQNEAQLEKSRLLSDRFSAERPKGSFSTLEIQRTEQGDSAMYLCASSATGGKAEAFFGQGTRLTVV.

V is TRBV2 and J is TRBJ2-5; the D gene is possibly TRBD1 (6 bases). CDR1 and CDR2 (germline): SNHLY, FYNNEI. This CDR3 spans 14 amino acids. V shed 4 bases and J shed 5 bases, with 14 bases lying between them. CDR3 sequence (DNA): TGTGCCAGCAGTGCTTCAGGGGCCGGGGAGACCCAGTACTTC. Translation: CASSASGAGETQYF.

The V call is TRBV19, the J call TRBJ2-3; D possibly corresponds to TRBD2 (5 bases). The CDR3 is 13 amino acids. Germline V gene lookup returns CDR1 LNHDA and CDR2 SQIVND (reference sequence). V lost 4 bases, J lost 1 base, and 6 bases lay in between. The CDR3 coding sequence is TGTGCCAGTAGTAGGGGAGGCACAGATACGCAGTATTTT. Its protein is CASSRGGTDTQYF.

The V call is TRBV15, the J call TRBJ2-3; 7 positions agree with TRBD2. V lost 3 bases to trimming and J lost 0 bases; unmatched junction nucleotides: 6. The germline gives CDR1 LNHNV, CDR2 YYDKDF (reference sequence). The CDR3 is made up of 16 amino acids. CDR3 protein: CATSRGEGRSTDTQYF. CDR3 nucleotides: TGTGCCACCAGCAGGGGGGAGGGGAGAAGCACAGATACGCAGTATTTT.

A single count supports this clone. V gene TRBV6-6 combines with J gene TRBJ2-1, with 9 bases aligning to TRBD1. Germline V CDR1 and CDR2: MNHNY, SVGAGI (reference sequence). This CDR3 is 15 amino acids long. The V gene end was trimmed by 6 bases and the J gene end by 5 bases; junction bases not matched to a gene: 8. The CDR3 spells CASSYLGQGNNEQFF. The CDR3 DNA reads as TGTGCCAGCAGCTACCTAGGACAGGGGAACAATGAGCAGTTCTTC.

This chain uses TRBV11-2 with TRBJ2-2, with 7 bases fitting TRBD2. Unmatched junction bases numbered 7, after V lost 5 bases and J lost 1 base. Looked up from germline, CDR1 is SGHAT and CDR2 is FQNNGV. The CDR3 sequence is 16 residues long. The CDR3 nucleotides read TGTGCCAGCAGCATCGAAGCGGGGCTGAACACCGGGGAGCTGTTTTTT. Translated: CASSIEAGLNTGELFF.

This clone was picked up a small number of times. CDR3 coding DNA: TGTGCCAGCACGGACAGGAGGAGCTCCTACGAGCAGTACTTC. Protein sequence: CASTDRRSSYEQYF. The V gene is TRBV6-1, the J gene TRBJ2-7, with 7 positions matching TRBD1. Germline CDR1 reads MNHNS; CDR2 reads SASEGT. The trim removed 7 bases at V and 0 bases at J, leaving 6 bases unmatched. This CDR3 contains 14 residues.

CDR3 nucleotides: TGTGCCAGCAGCTTCGGCGGGAGTCTTAATGAGCAGTTCTTC. Amino acids: CASSFGGSLNEQFF. The rearrangement joins TRBV7-9 to TRBJ2-1, with 7 bases aligning to TRBD2. Trimming took 3 bases from V and 7 from J; bases not matched to a gene: 6. This CDR3 contains 14 residues. Germline CDR1 SEHNR, CDR2 FQNEAQ (reference sequence).

This rearrangement joins TRBV14 to TRBJ2-7, with a tentative D call TRBD1 (5 bases). The CDR3 spans 12 residues. V lost 4 bases, J lost 6 bases, and 10 bases lay in between. Germline CDR1 and CDR2: SGHDN and FVKESK. The CDR3 reads CASSPRRGEQYF. CDR3 in DNA: TGTGCCAGCAGCCCCCGAAGGGGCGAGCAGTACTTC.

In this sample, this clone turned up a few times. The genes are TRBV10-3 and TRBJ2-7, with 7 bases fitting TRBD1. This CDR3 contains 15 residues. With 4 bases clipped from V and 2 bases from J, the junction kept 8 bases outside the gene matches. The V gene's germline CDR1 is ENHRY and CDR2 SYGVKD. The CDR3 loop is CAISAYRGLAYEQYF. CDR3 DNA: TGTGCCATCAGTGCTTACAGGGGCCTTGCCTACGAGCAGTACTTC.

The J gene is TRBJ1-5, the V gene TRBV28, with 7 bases aligning to TRBD1. V shed 5 bases, J shed 4 bases, and the junction held 11 bases outside the gene matches. The CDR3 is 16 amino acids. The germline gives CDR1 MDHEN, CDR2 SYDVKM. The CDR3 region is CASSPRQGLGNQPQHF. The CDR3 nucleotides are TGTGCCAGCAGTCCTCGACAGGGTCTTGGAAATCAGCCCCAGCATTTT.

The chain links TRBV9 to TRBJ2-1, with 8 bases aligning to TRBD1. Trimming at V came to 4 bases and at J to 9 bases, leaving 15 bases not matched to a gene. The CDR3 contains 16 residues. From germline, CDR1 is SGDLS and CDR2 YYNGEE. This chain's CDR3 is CASSRTPGQVRGEQFF. The CDR3 nucleotides are TGTGCCAGCAGCCGAACTCCGGGACAGGTGAGAGGTGAGCAGTTCTTC.

The CDR3 sequence is CSVKQANTEAFF. The CDR3 DNA follows: TGCAGCGTTAAGCAGGCAAACACTGAAGCTTTCTTT. The chain has TRBV29-1 and TRBJ1-1; no clear D gene. Trimming shortened V by 5 bases and J by 2 bases, and 9 bases separated the two germline ends. The germline CDR1 and CDR2 sequences are SQVTM and ANQGSEA. The CDR3 sequence is 12 residues long.

The chain joins TRBV9 to TRBJ2-5; 7 bases agree with TRBD1. CDR1 and CDR2 from the germline V gene are SGDLS and YYNGEE. This CDR3 has 15 residues. V lost 0 bases and J lost 2; bases outside the gene matches: 4. The CDR3 DNA follows: TGTGCCAGCAGCGTAGACGGGACAGCACAAGAGACCCAGTACTTC. As protein: CASSVDGTAQETQYF.

The chain employs TRBV27 and TRBJ2-2, with 7 nucleotides matching TRBD2. Germline loops: CDR1 MNHEY, CDR2 SMNVEV (reference sequence). V shed 4 bases and J 1 base; nucleotides not matched to a gene: 6. The CDR3 is 16 amino acids. For the CDR3, the DNA is TGTGCCAGCAGTTCCCCCGGGGGGTTGAACACCGGGGAGCTGTTTTTT. Its protein is CASSSPGGLNTGELFF.

This sequence joins TRBV27 and TRBJ1-1; no reliable D call. CDR3 size: 15 residues. Looked up from germline, CDR1 is MNHEY and CDR2 is SMNVEV (reference sequence). Trimming stripped 7 bases from V and 1 base from J, with 16 bases between. CDR3 nucleotide sequence: TGTGCCAGCAACTTCTTCCGGACTGGGAACACTGAAGCTTTCTTT. Translation: CASNFFRTGNTEAFF.

The CDR3 here is CASSSNGQGTDTQYF. DNA for the CDR3: TGTGCCAGCAGCTCGAATGGACAGGGTACAGATACGCAGTATTTT. V usage is TRBV5-6 and J usage is TRBJ2-3; 8 bases are shared with TRBD1. The CDR3 is 15 amino acids. After removal of 3 bases from V and 3 bases from J, the junction contained 6 bases not matched to a gene. Germline lookup yields CDR1 SGHDT and CDR2 YYEEEE.

This clone was seen a single time. CDR3 sequence (DNA): TGTGCCACCAGCCGACAGGGAGTGGATACTTCACCCCTCCACTTT. This translates into CATSRQGVDTSPLHF. V gene TRBV15 combines with J gene TRBJ1-6; TRBD1 matches at 7 bases. The length of the CDR3 is 15 residues. Germline trimming cut 5 bases from V and 9 bases from J; bases unmatched to any gene: 10. Germline V CDR1 and CDR2: LNHNV, YYDKDF (reference sequence).

The chain carries TRBV5-1 and TRBJ1-6; D gene uncertain. Per germline, CDR1 SGHRS and CDR2 YFSETQ. There are 12 residues in the CDR3. V lost 0 bases and J lost 8, with 3 bases in between. In DNA, the CDR3 is TGCGCCAGCAGCTTGGGGCATTCACCCCTCCACTTT. It is translated as CASSLGHSPLHF.